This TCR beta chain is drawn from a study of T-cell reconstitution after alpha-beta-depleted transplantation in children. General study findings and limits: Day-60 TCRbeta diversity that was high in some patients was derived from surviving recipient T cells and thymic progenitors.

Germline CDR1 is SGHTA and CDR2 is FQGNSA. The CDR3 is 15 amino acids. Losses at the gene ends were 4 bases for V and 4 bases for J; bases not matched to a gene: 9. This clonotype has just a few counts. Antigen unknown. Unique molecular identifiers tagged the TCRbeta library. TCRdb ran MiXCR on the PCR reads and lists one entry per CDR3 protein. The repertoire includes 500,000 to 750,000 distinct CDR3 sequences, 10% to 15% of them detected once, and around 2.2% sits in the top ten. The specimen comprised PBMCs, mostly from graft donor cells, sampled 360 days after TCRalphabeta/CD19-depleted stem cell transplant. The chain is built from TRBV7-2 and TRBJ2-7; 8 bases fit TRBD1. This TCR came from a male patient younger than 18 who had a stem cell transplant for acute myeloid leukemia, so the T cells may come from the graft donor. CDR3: CASSSSGGFRYEQYF. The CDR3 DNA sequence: TGTGCCAGCAGCTCATCAGGGGGCTTTAGATACGAGCAGTACTTC.